The 5 T cell receptor beta chains in this list originate from one sample, sequenced in a study of tumor-infiltrating lymphocytes in localized non-small cell lung cancer. The table came from immunoSEQ multiplex PCR; TCRdb's copy has only in-frame clones and leaves some out. Of 11,000 to 15,000 clones in the sample, around two thirds are singletons; the top ten hold roughly a fifth. The sequenced material came from uninvolved lung tissue not adjacent to the tumor. These receptors originate from a human donor with non-small cell lung cancer.

The J gene is TRBJ1-2, the V gene TRBV7-9; the D is unclear. The CDR3 is made up of 16 amino acids. V gave up 5 bases and J gave up 0 bases, with 16 bases separating them. From germline, CDR1 is SEHNR and CDR2 FQNEAQ (reference sequence). The chain's CDR3 is CASSPSGGSSNYGYTF. CDR3 nucleotides: TGTGCCAGCAGCCCTAGTGGCGGCTCTTCTAACTATGGCTACACCTTC. Together with reference TRBV7-9 and TRBJ1-2, the CDR3 gives the full variable domain: DTGVSQNPRHKITKRGQNVTFRCDPISEHNRLYWYRQTLGQGPEFLTYFQNEAQLEKSRLLSDRFSAERPKGSFSTLEIQRTEQGDSAMYLCASSPSGGSSNYGYTFGSGTRLTVV.

The V gene is TRBV6-5, the J gene TRBJ1-1; D gene unclear. This CDR3 has 15 amino acids. Germline CDR1 MNHEY, CDR2 SVGAGI. V gave up 0 bases and J gave up 4 bases, with 12 bases separating them. The CDR3 sequence: CASSYSFREITEAFF. The CDR3 nucleotides are TGTGCCAGCAGTTACTCGTTTAGGGAAATCACTGAAGCTTTCTTT.

V gene TRBV7-2 combines with J gene TRBJ2-1; D is ambiguous. The germline V and J ends were trimmed by 5 bases and 4 bases, with 6 bases remaining between them. Germline V CDR1 and CDR2: SGHTA, FQGNSA. The CDR3 length is 12 residues. CDR3 DNA: TGTGCCAGCAGCCCACTTTACAATGAGCAGTTCTTC. Amino acid sequence: CASSPLYNEQFF. Filled out from reference TRBV7-2 and TRBJ2-1, the complete variable domain reads GAGVSQSPSNKVTEKGKDVELRCDPISGHTALYWYRQSLGQGLEFLIYFQGNSAPDKSGLPSDRFSAERTGGSVSTLTIQRTQQEDSAVYLCASSPLYNEQFFGPGTRLTVL.

The chain carries TRBV7-2 and TRBJ2-3; D remains ambiguous. Germline assignment: CDR1 SGHTA and CDR2 FQGNSA. The length of the CDR3 is 16 residues. Trimming removed 5 bases from V and 2 bases from J, with 17 bases in between. This chain's CDR3 is CASSPSTGINTDTQYF. The CDR3 nucleotides are TGTGCCAGCAGCCCATCGACGGGTATCAACACAGATACGCAGTATTTT.

The CDR3 is CASSLVGTQETQYF. The DNA of the CDR3 is TGTGCCAGCAGCTTAGTTGGGACACAAGAGACCCAGTACTTC. The chain has TRBV7-8 and TRBJ2-5; D possibly corresponds to TRBD1 (6 bases). The length of the CDR3 is 14 residues. The germline V gene encodes CDR1 SGHVS and CDR2 FQNEAQ. Trimming left V 1 base short and J 2 bases short, with 8 bases between.